This TCR beta chain is drawn from a study of T cells in Graves' hyperthyroidism and ophthalmopathy. Comments on this clonotype: Its antigen is as yet unknown.

TCR beta CDR3 regions were amplified from RNA. HTBI primers were the set used in a first-round RT-PCR of the TCR CDR3. TCRdb ran MiXCR on the multiplex PCR reads and lists one entry per CDR3 protein. The sample comprises 690,000 or so distinct CDR3 sequences, around 19% of which are singletons, and roughly a sixth rests with the top ten. Reasons for excluding patients were uncontrolled infection, other autoimmune disease, pregnancy or lactation. Thyroid ultrasound, orbital computed tomography, clinical symptoms, and serum thyroxine and TRAb underpinned diagnoses. PBMCs were derived from about 10 ml fresh peripheral blood. The CDR3 spans 13 residues. The germline CDR1 and CDR2 sequences are LNHDA and SQIVND (reference sequence). Trimming left V 8 bases short and J 7 bases short, with 15 bases between. Whole-study results and caveats: Ophthalmopathy was distinguished from stable hyperthyroidism by 13 V-J signatures.

The sequenced sample was blood. This clonotype was obtained from a woman in her forties or fifties with Graves' hyperthyroidism that later progressed to Graves' ophthalmopathy. This chain joins TRBV19 and TRBJ2-1; the D is unclear. The CDR3 DNA reads TGTGCCAGTTCATGGAGATTTGTGAATGAGCAGTTCTTC. Encoded protein: CASSWRFVNEQFF.